The text below deals with one TCR beta chain. Its target is unknown. With the ViraFEST assay, the study expanded antigen-specific CD4+ T cells using viral peptide pools, then sequenced them. Subsequent to a culture period of about nine days, CD4+ T cells were isolated. The CDR3 is 15 amino acids. The germline gives CDR1 MDHEN, CDR2 SYDVKM. Trimming took 4 bases from V and 14 from J; bases not matched to a gene: 11. This sample was taken from a study of vaccination effects on CD4 cells after COVID-19. The data were produced by immunoSEQ multiplex PCR, yet TCRdb's version contains in-frame clones alone and is incomplete. The repertoire holds over 50,000 clones, with roughly 79% as singletons.

This TCR derives from a human donor who received a COVID-19 vaccine. This sample comprised CD4+ T cells from PBMCs cultured with HCoV-229E spike peptides, obtained before COVID-19 vaccination. The gene calls are TRBV28 and TRBJ1-6; 10 nucleotides line up with TRBD1. Here the CDR3 reads CASSSTGTGDISLHF. CDR3 coding DNA: TGTGCCAGCAGTTCAACCGGGACAGGGGATATATCCCTCCACTTT.